This T cell receptor (beta chain) was recorded in a study of molecular identifiers for immune sequencing clone quantification. The study's findings and limits: In naive cells, clones above 20 RNA copies held under 1% of molecules, whereas in effector cells they held over 98%. Roughly 950,000 naive cells reportedly did not prevent detection of spiked Jurkat TCR RNA from one cell.

TCRdb itself ran the PCR reads through MiXCR, one entry per CDR3 protein. The table includes approximately 590,000 distinct CDR3 sequences, less than 30% detected once. In its sample, this clonotype was seen many times. Its antigen remains unknown. Sequencing libraries of naive CD8 cells derived from around 20,000 to 1,000,000 sorted cells with 10%, 30% or 50% RNA. Naive CD8 T cells, phenotype CD8+CD4-CCR7+CD45RA+, were sorted. The TCR originated in a human donor in good health. Some libraries in this study had Jurkat cell RNA spiked in. Material for sequencing was naive CD8+ T cells from blood, with Jurkat cell RNA spiked in. Regarding subset: FACS-sorted CD8+CD4-CCR7+CD45RA+ naive T cells.

CDR3 amino acids: CAWEQGARGYTF. The CDR3 DNA follows: TGTGCCTGGGAACAGGGGGCGCGGGGCTACACCTTC. This chain joins TRBV30 and TRBJ1-2; TRBD1 matches 9 bases. The junction had 6 bases not matched to a gene; V was cut back by 5 bases and J by 8 bases. This CDR3 is 12 amino acids long. Looked up from germline, CDR1 is GTSNPN and CDR2 is SVGIG (reference sequence).